This T cell receptor (delta chain) was sequenced during a study of gamma-delta T cells after stem cell transplantation. TCRdb reapplied CATT to the RT-PCR reads. This table holds more than 15,000 delta-chain clones, about 8.6% found once. Remarks on this clone: A read error is likely here: a far larger clone is one base away. This sample also contains other DNA sequences that code for the same CDR3.

The CDR3 runs to 25 residues. Germline-derived CDR1 and CDR2 are GEAIGNYY and EKD. With V trimmed by 0 bases and J by 1 base, 21 bases remained unmatched. The rearrangement uses TRDV2 and TRDJ3; the match to TRDD3 covers 12 bases. Sequencing was performed on gamma-delta T cells. This TCR was recovered from a human donor. It is not recorded whose cells these are; they may come from a transplant donor. The CDR3 reads CACDTVGSVRLGDTLGSWDTRQMFF. The CDR3 region has the DNA TGTGCCTGTGACACCGTCGGAAGTGTACGACTGGGGGATACCCTAGGGTCCTGGGACACCCGACAGATGTTTTTC.